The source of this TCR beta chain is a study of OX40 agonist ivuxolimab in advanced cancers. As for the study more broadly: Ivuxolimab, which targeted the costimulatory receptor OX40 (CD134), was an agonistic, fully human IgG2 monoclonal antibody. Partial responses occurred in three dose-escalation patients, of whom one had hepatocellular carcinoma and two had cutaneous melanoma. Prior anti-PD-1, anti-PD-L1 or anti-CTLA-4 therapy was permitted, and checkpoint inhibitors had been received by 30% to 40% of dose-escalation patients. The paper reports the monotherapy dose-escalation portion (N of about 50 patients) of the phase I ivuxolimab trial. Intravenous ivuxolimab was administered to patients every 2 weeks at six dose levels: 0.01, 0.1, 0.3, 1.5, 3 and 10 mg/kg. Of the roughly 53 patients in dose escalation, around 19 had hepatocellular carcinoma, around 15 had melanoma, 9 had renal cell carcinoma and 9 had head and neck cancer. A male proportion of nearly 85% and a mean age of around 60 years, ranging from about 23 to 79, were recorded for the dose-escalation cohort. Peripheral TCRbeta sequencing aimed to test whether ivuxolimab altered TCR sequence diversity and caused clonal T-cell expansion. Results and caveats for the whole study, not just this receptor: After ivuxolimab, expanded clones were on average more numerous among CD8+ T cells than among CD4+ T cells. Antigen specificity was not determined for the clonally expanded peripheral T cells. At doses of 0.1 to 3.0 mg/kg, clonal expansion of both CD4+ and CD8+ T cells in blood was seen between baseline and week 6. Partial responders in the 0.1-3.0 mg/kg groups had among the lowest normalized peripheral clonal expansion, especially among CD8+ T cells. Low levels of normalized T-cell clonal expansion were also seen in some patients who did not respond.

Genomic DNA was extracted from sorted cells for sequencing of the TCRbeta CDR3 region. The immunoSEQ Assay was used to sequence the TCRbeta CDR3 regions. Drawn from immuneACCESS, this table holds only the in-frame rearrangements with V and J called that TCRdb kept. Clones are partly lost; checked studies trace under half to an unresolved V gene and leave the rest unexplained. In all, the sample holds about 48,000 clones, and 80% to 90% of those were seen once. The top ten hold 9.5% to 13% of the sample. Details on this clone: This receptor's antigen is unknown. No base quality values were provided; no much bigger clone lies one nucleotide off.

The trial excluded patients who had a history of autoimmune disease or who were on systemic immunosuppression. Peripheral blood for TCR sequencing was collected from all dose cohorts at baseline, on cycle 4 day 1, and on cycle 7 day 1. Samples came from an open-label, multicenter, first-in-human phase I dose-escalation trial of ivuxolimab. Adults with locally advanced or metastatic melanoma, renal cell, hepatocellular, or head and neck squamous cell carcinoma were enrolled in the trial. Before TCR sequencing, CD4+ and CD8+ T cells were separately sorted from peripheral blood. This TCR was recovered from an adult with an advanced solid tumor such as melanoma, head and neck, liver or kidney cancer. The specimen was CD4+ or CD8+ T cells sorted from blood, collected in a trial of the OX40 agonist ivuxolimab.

DNA sequence: TGTGCCAGACCACACAGGGTGGGAGGGGGCTACACCTTC. Its translation reads: CARPHRVGGGYTF. The rearrangement joined TRBV19 to TRBJ1-2; TRBD1 could be the D gene, as 6 bases match. V lost 9 bases and J lost 8 bases; the stretch between them is 19 bases long. The germline V gene (reference sequence) gives CDR1 as LNHDA and CDR2 as SQIVND. The CDR3 sequence holds 13 residues, the cysteine and phenylalanine included. Here the CDR3 DNA is all that survives: 39 bases in frame from base 1.